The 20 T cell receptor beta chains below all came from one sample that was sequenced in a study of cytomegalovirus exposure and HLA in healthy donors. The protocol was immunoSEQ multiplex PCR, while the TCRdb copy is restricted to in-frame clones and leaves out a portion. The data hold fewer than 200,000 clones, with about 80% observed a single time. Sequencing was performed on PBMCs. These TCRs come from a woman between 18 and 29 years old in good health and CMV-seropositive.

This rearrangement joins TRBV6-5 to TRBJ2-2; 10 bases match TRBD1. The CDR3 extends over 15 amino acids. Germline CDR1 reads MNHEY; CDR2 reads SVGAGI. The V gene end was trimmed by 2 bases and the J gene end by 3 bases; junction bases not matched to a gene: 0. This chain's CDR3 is CASSYGTGDTGELFF. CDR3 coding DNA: TGTGCCAGCAGTTACGGGACAGGGGACACCGGGGAGCTGTTTTTT.

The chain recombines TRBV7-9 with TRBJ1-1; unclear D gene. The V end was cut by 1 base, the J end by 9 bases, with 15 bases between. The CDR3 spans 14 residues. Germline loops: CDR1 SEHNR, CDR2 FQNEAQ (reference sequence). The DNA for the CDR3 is TGTGCCAGCAGCTTAGATTTTGAGGAGACGCAAGCTTTCTTT. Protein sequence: CASSLDFEETQAFF.

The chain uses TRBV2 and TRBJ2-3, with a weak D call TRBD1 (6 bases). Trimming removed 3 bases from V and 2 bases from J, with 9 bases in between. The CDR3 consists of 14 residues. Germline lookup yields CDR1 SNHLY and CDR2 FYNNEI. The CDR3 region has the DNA TGTGCCAGCAGTGATCAGGGGATCACAGATACGCAGTATTTT. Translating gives CASSDQGITDTQYF.

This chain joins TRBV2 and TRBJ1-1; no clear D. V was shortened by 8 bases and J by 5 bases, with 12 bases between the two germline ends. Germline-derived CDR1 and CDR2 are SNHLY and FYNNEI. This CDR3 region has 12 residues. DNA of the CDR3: TGTGCCAGCCTTCCAACCTATACTGAAGCTTTCTTT. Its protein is CASLPTYTEAFF.

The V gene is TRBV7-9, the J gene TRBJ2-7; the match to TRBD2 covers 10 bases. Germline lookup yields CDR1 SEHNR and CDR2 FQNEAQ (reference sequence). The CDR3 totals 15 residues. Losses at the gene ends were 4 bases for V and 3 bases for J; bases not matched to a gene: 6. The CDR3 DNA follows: TGTGCCAGCAGCTGGTTAGCGGGGGGCTACTACGAGCAGTACTTC. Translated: CASSWLAGGYYEQYF.

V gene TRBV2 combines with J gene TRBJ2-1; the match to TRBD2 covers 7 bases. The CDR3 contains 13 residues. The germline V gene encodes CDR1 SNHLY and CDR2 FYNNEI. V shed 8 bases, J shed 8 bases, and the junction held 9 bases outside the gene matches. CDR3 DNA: TGTGCCAGCGGCCTTAGGGCGGGAGATGAGCAGTTCTTC. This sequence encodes CASGLRAGDEQFF.

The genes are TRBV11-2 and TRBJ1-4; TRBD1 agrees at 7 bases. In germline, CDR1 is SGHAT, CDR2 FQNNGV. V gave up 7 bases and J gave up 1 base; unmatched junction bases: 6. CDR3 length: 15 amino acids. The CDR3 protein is CASTTGDRTNEKLFF. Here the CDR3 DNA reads TGTGCCAGCACTACAGGGGATCGAACTAATGAAAAACTGTTTTTT.

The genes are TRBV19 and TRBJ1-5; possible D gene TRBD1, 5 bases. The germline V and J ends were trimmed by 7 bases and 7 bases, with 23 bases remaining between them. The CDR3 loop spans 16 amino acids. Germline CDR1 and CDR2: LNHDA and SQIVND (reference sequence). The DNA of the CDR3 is TGTGCCAGTACCAAGACTGCGGGGCAGGCCGTACAGCCCCAGCATTTT. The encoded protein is CASTKTAGQAVQPQHF.

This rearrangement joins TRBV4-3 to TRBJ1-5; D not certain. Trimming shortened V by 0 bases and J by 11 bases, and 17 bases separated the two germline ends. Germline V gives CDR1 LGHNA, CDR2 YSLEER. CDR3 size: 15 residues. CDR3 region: CASSQERRYPMAQHF. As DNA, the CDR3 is TGCGCCAGCAGCCAAGAAAGGAGATACCCAATGGCCCAGCATTTT.

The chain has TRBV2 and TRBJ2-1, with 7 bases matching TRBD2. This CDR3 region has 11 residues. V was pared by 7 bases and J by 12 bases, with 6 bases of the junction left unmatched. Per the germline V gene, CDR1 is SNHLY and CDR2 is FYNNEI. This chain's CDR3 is CASTRPGGQFF. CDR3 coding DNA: TGTGCCAGCACCCGTCCGGGAGGGCAGTTCTTC.

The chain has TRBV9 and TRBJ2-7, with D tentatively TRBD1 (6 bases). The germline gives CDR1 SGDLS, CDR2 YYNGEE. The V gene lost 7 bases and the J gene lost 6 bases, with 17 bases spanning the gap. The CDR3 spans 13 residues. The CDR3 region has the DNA TGTGCCAGCTCACCAGGGGCCCTCGGCGAGCAGTACTTC. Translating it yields CASSPGALGEQYF.

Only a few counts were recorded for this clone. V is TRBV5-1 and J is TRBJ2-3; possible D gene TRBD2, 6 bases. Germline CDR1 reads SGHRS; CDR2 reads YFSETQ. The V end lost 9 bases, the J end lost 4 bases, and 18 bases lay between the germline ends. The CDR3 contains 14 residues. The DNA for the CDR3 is TGCGCCACCAAAGCCCCCGCTAGCGCAGATACGCAGTATTTT. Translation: CATKAPASADTQYF.

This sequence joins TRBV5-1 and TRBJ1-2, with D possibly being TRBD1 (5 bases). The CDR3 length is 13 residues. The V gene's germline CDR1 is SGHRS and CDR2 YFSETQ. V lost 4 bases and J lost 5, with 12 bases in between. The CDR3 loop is CASSPEQGYGYTF. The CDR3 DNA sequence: TGCGCCAGCAGCCCGGAGCAGGGTTATGGCTACACCTTC.

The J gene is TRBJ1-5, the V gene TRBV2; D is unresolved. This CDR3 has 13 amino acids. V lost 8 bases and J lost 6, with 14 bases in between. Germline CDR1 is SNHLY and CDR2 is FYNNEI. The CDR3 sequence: CASSGPGSQPQHF. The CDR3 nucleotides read TGTGCCAGCTCGGGCCCCGGGAGTCAGCCCCAGCATTTT.

The DNA for the CDR3 is TGTGCCAGCTCACCAGGGGTGGGACAGGAGCAGTACTTC. Translating gives CASSPGVGQEQYF. The rearrangement joins TRBV18 to TRBJ2-7, with 7 bases lining up with TRBD1. The J segment lost 7 bases and the V segment lost 2 bases, leaving 5 bases of the junction unmatched. CDR1 KGHSH and CDR2 LQKENI come from the germline V gene. This CDR3 contains 13 residues.

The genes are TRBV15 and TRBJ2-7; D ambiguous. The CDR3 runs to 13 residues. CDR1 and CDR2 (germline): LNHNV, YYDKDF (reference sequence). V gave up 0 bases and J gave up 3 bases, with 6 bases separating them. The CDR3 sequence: CATSRDPYYEQYF. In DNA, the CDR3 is TGTGCCACCAGCAGAGATCCCTACTACGAGCAGTACTTC.

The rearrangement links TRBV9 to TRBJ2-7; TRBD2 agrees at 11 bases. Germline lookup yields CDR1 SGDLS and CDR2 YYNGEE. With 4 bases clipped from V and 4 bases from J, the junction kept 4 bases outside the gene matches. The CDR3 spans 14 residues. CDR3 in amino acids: CASSKRLAGYEQYF. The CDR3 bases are TGTGCCAGCAGCAAGCGACTAGCGGGGTACGAGCAGTACTTC.

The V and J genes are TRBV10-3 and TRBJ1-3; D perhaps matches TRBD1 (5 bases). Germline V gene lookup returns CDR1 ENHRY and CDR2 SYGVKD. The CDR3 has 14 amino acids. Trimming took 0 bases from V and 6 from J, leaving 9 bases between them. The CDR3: CAISESTESNTIYF. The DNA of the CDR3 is TGTGCCATCAGTGAGTCGACAGAATCAAACACCATATATTTT.

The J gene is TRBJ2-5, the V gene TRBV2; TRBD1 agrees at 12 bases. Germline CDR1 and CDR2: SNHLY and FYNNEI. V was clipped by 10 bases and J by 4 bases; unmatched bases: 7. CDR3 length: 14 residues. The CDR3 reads CAIGDRGPVETQYF. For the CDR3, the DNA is TGTGCCATTGGGGACAGGGGGCCTGTAGAGACCCAGTACTTC.

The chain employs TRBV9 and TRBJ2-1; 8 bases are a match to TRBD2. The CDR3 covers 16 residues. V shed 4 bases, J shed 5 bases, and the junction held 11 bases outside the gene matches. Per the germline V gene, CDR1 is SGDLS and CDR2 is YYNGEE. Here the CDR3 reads CASSPPGGLRHNEQFF. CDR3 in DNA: TGTGCCAGCAGCCCCCCGGGGGGGTTAAGACACAATGAGCAGTTCTTC.